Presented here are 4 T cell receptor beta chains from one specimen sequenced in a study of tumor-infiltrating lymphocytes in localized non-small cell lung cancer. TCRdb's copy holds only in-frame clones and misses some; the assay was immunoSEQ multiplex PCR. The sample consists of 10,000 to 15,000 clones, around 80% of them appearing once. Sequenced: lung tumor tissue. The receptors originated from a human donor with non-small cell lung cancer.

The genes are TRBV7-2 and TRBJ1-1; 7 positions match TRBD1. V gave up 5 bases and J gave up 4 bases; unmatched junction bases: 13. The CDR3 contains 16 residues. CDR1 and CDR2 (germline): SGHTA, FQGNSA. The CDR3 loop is CASSGDSYGVGTEAFF. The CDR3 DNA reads TGTGCCAGCAGCGGGGACAGTTATGGGGTGGGCACTGAAGCTTTCTTT.

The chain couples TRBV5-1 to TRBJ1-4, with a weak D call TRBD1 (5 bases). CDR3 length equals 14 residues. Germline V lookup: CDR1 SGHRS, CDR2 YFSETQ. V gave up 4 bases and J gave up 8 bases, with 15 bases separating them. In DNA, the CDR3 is TGCGCCAGCAGCGGCGGGACTCAGGGCGAAAAACTGTTTTTT. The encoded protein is CASSGGTQGEKLFF.

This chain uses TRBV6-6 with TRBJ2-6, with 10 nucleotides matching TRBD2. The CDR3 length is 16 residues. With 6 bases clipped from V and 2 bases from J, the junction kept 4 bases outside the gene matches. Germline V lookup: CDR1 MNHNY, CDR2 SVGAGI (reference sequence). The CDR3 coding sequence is TGTGCCAGCAGACTAGCGGGGTCCCCTGGGGCCAACGTCCTGACTTTC. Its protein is CASRLAGSPGANVLTF.

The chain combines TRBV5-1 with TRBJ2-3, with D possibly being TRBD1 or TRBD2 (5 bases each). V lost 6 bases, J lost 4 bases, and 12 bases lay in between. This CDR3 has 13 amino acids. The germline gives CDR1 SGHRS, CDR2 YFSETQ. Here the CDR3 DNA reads TGCGCCAGCACCTCAGGGAGTGCAGATACGCAGTATTTT. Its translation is CASTSGSADTQYF.